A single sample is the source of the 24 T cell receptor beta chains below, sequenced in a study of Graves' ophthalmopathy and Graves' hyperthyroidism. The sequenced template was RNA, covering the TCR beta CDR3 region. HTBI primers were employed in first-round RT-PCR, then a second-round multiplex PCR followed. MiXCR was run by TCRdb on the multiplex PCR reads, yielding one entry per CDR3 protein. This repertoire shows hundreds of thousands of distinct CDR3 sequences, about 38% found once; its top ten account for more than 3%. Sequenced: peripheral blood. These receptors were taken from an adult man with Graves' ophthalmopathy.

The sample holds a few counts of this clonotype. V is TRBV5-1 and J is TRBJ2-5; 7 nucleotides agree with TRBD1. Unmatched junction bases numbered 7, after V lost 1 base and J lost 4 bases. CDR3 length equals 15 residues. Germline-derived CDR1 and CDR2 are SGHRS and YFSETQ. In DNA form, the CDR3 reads TGCGCCAGCAGCTTGCTAGGGGGCGAGGGAGAGACCCAGTACTTC. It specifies CASSLLGGEGETQYF.

The CDR3 DNA is TGTGCCAGCAGCCAATCAGCGCACCAAGAGACCCAGTACTTC. This sequence encodes CASSQSAHQETQYF. The J gene is TRBJ2-5, the V gene TRBV3-1; D gene uncertain. The CDR3 totals 14 residues. The V and J ends lost 2 bases and 0 bases respectively, with 7 bases between them. The germline V gene encodes CDR1 LGHDT and CDR2 YNNKEL (reference sequence).

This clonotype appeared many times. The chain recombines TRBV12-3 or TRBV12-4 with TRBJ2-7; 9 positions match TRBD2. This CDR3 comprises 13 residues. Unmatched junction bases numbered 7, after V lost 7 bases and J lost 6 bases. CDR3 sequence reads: CASMREGLGEQYF. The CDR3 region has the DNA TGTGCCAGCATGCGGGAGGGCCTCGGCGAGCAGTACTTC.

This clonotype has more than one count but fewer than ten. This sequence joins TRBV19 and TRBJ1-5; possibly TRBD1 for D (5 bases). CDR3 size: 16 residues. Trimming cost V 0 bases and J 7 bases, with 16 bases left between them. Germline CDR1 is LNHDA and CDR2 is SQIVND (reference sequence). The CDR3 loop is CASSIDLLRGDQPQHF. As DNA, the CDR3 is TGTGCCAGTAGTATAGATCTATTACGGGGGGACCAGCCCCAGCATTTT.

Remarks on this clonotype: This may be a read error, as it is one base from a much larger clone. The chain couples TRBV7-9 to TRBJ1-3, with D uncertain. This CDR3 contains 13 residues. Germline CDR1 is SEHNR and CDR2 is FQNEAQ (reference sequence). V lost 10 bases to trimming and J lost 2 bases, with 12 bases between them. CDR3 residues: CATFRETGNTIYF. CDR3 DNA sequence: TGTGCCACTTTCCGGGAGACTGGAAACACCATATATTTT.

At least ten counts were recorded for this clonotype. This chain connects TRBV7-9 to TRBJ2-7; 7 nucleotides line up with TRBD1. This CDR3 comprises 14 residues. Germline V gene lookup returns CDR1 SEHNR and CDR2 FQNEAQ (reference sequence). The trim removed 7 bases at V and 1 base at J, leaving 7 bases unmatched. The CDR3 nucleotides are TGTGCCAGCACCCGTAGGGACAGATCCTACGAGCAGTACTTC. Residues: CASTRRDRSYEQYF.

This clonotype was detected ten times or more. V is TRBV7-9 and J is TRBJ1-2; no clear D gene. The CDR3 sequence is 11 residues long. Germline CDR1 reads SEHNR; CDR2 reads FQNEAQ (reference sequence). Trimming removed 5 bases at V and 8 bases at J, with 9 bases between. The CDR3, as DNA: TGTGCCAGCAGCGCCTTGGAGGGCTACACCTTC. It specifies CASSALEGYTF.

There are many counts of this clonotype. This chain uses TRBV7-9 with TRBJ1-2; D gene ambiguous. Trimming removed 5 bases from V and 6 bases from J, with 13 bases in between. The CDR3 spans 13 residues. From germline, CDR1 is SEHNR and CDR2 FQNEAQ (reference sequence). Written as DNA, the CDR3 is TGTGCCAGCAGCCCGATGGGGAGAGATGGCTACACCTTC. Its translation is CASSPMGRDGYTF.

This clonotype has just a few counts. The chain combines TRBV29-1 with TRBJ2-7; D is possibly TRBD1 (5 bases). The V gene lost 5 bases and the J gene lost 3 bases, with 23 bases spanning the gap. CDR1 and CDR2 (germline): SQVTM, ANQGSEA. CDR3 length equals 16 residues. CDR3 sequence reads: CSVRHHYRSPCYEQYF. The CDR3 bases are TGCAGCGTTCGGCATCATTACAGGTCCCCCTGCTACGAGCAGTACTTC.

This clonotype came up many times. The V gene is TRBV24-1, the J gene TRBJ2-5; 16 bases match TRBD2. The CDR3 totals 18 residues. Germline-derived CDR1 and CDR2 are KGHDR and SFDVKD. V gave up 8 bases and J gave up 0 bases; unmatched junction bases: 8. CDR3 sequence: CATTLRGLAGGHQETQYF. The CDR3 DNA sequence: TGTGCCACCACCCTCCGGGGACTAGCGGGGGGGCACCAAGAGACCCAGTACTTC.

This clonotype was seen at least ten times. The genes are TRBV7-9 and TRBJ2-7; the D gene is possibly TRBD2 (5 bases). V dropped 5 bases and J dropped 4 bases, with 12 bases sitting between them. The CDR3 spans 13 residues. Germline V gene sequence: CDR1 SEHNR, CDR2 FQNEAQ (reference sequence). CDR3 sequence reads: CASSPTTSYEQYF. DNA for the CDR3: TGTGCCAGCAGCCCGACTACCTCATACGAGCAGTACTTC.

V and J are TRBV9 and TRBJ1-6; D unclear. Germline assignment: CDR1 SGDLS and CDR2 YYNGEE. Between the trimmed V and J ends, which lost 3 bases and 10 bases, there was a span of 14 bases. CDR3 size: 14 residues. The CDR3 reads CASSATDLRSPLHF. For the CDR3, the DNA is TGTGCCAGCAGCGCCACTGACTTACGATCACCCCTCCACTTT.

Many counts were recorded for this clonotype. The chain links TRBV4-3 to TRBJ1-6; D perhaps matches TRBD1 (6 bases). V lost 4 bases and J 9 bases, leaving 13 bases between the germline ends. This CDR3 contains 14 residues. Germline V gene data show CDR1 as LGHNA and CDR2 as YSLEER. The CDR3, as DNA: TGCGCCAGCAGCCGTACAGGGAAGGGTTCACCCCTCCACTTT. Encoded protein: CASSRTGKGSPLHF.

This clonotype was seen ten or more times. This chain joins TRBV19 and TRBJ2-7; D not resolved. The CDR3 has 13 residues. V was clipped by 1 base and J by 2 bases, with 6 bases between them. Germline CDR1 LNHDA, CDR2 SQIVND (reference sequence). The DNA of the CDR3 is TGTGCCAGTAGTATAGGCAGCACCTACGAGCAGTACTTC. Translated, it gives CASSIGSTYEQYF. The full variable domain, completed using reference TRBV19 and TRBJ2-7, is DGGITQSPKYLFRKEGQNVTLSCEQNLNHDAMYWYRQDPGQGLRLIYYSQIVNDFQKGDIAEGYSVSREKKESFPLTVTSAQKNPTAFYLCASSIGSTYEQYFGPGTRLTVT.

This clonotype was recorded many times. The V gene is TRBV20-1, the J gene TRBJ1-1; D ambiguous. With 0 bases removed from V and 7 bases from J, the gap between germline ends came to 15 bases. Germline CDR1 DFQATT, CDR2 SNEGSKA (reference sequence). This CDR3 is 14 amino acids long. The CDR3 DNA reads TGCAGTGCTAGAGATCTCGGTCGGGGAGGTGAAGCTTTCTTT. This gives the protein CSARDLGRGGEAFF.

CDR3 residues: CASSSRQEAFF. CDR3 in DNA: TGTGCCAGCAGCTCTAGACAGGAAGCTTTCTTT. The V and J genes are TRBV7-9 and TRBJ1-1, with TRBD1 as a possible D gene (5 bases). The germline CDR1 and CDR2 sequences are SEHNR and FQNEAQ (reference sequence). The CDR3 has 11 residues. Trimming took 4 bases from V and 8 from J, leaving 8 bases between them.

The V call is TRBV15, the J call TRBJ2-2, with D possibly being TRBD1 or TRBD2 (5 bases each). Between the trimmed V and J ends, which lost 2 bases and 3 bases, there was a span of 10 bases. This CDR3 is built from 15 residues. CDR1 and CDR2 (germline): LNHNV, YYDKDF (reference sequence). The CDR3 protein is CATSRSLGDTGELFF. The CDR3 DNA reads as TGTGCCACCAGCAGATCCCTGGGGGACACCGGGGAGCTGTTTTTT.

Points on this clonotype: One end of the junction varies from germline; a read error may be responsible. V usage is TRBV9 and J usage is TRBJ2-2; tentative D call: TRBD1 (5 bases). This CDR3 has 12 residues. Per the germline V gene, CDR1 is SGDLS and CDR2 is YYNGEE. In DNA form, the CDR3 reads TGTGCCTGCAGCTTCAGGGTCGGGGAGCTGTTTTTT. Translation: CACSFRVGELFF.

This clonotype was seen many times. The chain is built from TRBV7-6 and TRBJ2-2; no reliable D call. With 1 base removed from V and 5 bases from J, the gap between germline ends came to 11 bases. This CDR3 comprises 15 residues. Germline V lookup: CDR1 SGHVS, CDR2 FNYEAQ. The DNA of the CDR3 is TGTGCCAGCAGCTTAGGGGTCGTCGGTACCGGGGAGCTGTTTTTT. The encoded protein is CASSLGVVGTGELFF. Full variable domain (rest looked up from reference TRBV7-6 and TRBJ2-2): GAGVSQSPRYKVTKRGQDVALRCDPISGHVSLYWYRQALGQGPEFLTYFNYEAQQDKSGLPNDRFSAERPEGSISTLTIQRTEQRDSAMYRCASSLGVVGTGELFFGEGSRLTVL.

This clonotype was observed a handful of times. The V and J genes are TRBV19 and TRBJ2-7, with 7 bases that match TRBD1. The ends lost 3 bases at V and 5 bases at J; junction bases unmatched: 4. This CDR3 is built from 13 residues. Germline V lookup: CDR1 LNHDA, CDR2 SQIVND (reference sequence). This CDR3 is CASSMTGTNEQYF. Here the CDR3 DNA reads TGTGCCAGTAGTATGACAGGGACCAACGAGCAGTACTTC. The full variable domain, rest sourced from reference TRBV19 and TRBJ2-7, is DGGITQSPKYLFRKEGQNVTLSCEQNLNHDAMYWYRQDPGQGLRLIYYSQIVNDFQKGDIAEGYSVSREKKESFPLTVTSAQKNPTAFYLCASSMTGTNEQYFGPGTRLTVT.

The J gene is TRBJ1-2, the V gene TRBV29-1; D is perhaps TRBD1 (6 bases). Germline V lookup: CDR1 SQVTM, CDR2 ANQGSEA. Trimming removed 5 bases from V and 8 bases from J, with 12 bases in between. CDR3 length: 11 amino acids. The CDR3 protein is CSVRGAGGYTF. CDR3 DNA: TGCAGCGTTCGGGGGGCAGGAGGCTACACCTTC.

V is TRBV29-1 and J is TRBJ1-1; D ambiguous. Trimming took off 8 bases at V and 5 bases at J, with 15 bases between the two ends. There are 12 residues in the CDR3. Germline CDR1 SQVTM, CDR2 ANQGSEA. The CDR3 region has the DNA TGCAGCTTAGCCCTCGGCAGGACTGAAGCTTTCTTT. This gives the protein CSLALGRTEAFF.

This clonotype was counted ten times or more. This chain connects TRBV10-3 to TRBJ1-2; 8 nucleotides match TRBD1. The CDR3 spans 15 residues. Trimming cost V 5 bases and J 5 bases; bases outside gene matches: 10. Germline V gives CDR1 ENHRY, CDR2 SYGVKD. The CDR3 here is CAISSQGALDYGYTF. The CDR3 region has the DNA TGTGCCATCAGTTCTCAGGGGGCATTGGATTATGGCTACACCTTC.

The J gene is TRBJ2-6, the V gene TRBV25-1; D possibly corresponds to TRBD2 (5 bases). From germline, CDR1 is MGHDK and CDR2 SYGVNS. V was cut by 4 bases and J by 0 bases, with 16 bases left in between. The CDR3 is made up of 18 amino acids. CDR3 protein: CASSARRAGFSGANVLTF. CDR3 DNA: TGTGCCAGCAGTGCTAGGCGGGCAGGTTTCTCTGGGGCCAACGTCCTGACTTTC.